These 5 T cell receptor beta chains were all obtained from the same sample, sequenced in a study of T cell responses to AZD1222 COVID-19 vaccine (dated by TCRdb to about 2021). In light of the paper, this sample's time point label describes: about 28 days (+/-7) after the second vaccine dose. The library was generated by the immunoSEQ multiplex PCR assay. TCRdb carries this immuneACCESS record with in-frame sequences only. Its versions omit some clonotypes, under half of them owing to an unresolved V gene in the studies checked, with the rest unexplained. The sample table contains 85,000 or so clones; only one count was recorded for about 86% of them. The ten largest clonotypes hold 5.6% of the sample. The sequencing here drew on peripheral blood, taken 28 days after the second AZD1222 dose. The receptors were sampled from an adult who received the AZD1222 COVID-19 vaccine.

This clone has just one count. The chain combines TRBV10-1 with TRBJ2-1; 7 bases map to TRBD2. J gave up 9 bases and V 0 bases, and 2 bases lay outside the gene matches. This CDR3 is 13 amino acids long. CDR1 and CDR2 from the germline V gene are WNHNN and SYGVQD (reference sequence). CDR3 protein: CASSESWGGEQFF. As DNA, the CDR3 is TGCGCCAGCAGTGAGTCCTGGGGGGGTGAGCAGTTCTTC.

The V call is TRBV7-9, the J call TRBJ2-3, with a tentative D call TRBD2 (6 bases). The CDR3 length is 13 residues. Germline-derived CDR1 and CDR2 are SEHNR and FQNEAQ (reference sequence). Deletions cut 9 bases from V and 3 bases from J, with 13 bases between. CDR3 amino acids: CARGDAGTDTQYF. Here the CDR3 DNA reads TGTGCCAGAGGGGACGCGGGGACAGATACGCAGTATTTT.

J is TRBJ2-3 and V is TRBV27; TRBD1 aligns across 7 bases. CDR3 size: 14 residues. With V trimmed by 5 bases and J by 4 bases, 6 bases remained unmatched. The germline V gene has CDR1 MNHEY and CDR2 SMNVEV (reference sequence). The CDR3 bases are TGTGCCAGCAGTACCCGTACAGGGGCAGATACGCAGTATTTT. Translated: CASSTRTGADTQYF.

The J gene is TRBJ2-7, the V gene TRBV9, with D perhaps TRBD2 (6 bases). Germline V lookup: CDR1 SGDLS, CDR2 YYNGEE. Trimming took off 0 bases at V and 2 bases at J, with 12 bases between the two ends. CDR3 size: 15 residues. CDR3 amino acids: CASSVESGSTYEQYF. The CDR3 nucleotides read TGTGCCAGCAGCGTAGAGAGCGGGTCTACCTACGAGCAGTACTTC.

This rearrangement joins TRBV5-1 to TRBJ2-1, with D possibly called TRBD1 or TRBD2 (5 bases each). CDR3 length: 15 residues. Trimming shortened V by 6 bases and J by 7 bases, and 20 bases separated the two germline ends. Germline V gives CDR1 SGHRS, CDR2 YFSETQ. The CDR3, as DNA: TGCGCCAGCACTCCTGGGGGAGTCTCTAGGAATGAGCAGTTCTTC. Amino acid sequence: CASTPGGVSRNEQFF. Full variable domain (outside the CDR3, taken from reference TRBV5-1 and TRBJ2-1): KAGVTQTPRYLIKTRGQQVTLSCSPISGHRSVSWYQQTPGQGLQFLFEYFSETQRNKGNFPGRFSGRQFSNSRSEMNVSTLELGDSALYLCASTPGGVSRNEQFFGPGTRLTVL.